The clone carrying this T cell receptor (beta chain) has a handful of counts. Its antigen is unknown. This record belongs to a study of post-analysis software for immune sequencing data. Study in general: The courses of disease that were included comprised relapsing-remitting, secondary progressive and progressive-relapsing multiple sclerosis.

The CDR3 covers 17 residues. Incorporated into the TCR beta cDNA libraries were unique molecular identifiers, which served to reduce PCR and sequencing biases. T cells numbering about 1 to 10 million gave rise to 400,000 to 550,000 cDNA molecules. Each CDR3 protein gets one entry after TCRdb re-called the PCR reads with MiXCR. Of approximately 770,000 distinct CDR3 sequences listed, 35% to 55% were seen once; the top ten hold 4.9%. Study observations and caveats: Controls had lower frequencies than patients of a handful of TRBV segments, which included TRBV5-6, TRBV5-1 and TRBV20-1. In multiple sclerosis, normalized Chao1 diversity was significantly below that of controls.

Sequencing input: blood. The V call is TRBV21-1, the J call TRBJ2-7; the table gives TRBD2 as D, unverified against the DNA. TRBV21-1 is labeled a pseudogene. The receptor was isolated from a girl aged 5-17 years with multiple sclerosis. The CDR3 region is CASSKARGAQSSYEQYF. CDR3 DNA: TGTGCCAGCAGCAAAGCGCGAGGGGCCCAAAGCTCCTACGAGCAGTACTTC.